What follows are 30 T cell receptor beta chains derived from one specimen sequenced in a study of response to subunit inactivated influenza vaccine (dated by TCRdb to 2016 to 2019). Library creation used RT-PCR. For sequencing, an Illumina HiSeq 2500 was employed. Through fastp at Q25 and MiXCR, TCRdb rebuilt clones from the public reads, retaining in-frame beta chains. When rows share a CDR3 protein, they turn into one entry using the most common DNA and genes. The sample profile shows roughly 500,000 distinct CDR3 sequences; under 30% of them were found once. Clones ranked in the top ten supply 2.5% to 3.5% of the sample. This sample was shared with a second study, whose subject was T cells expressing NK-cell markers. As described in the second report: 5'RACE template switching, by which a universal primer site and unique molecular identifiers were added, was used to make TCR beta cDNA libraries.

The sample in question was CD4+ T cells sorted from PBMCs, obtained roughly 12 days after vaccination. The origin of the receptors is a man aged 45-65 years who received an inactivated influenza vaccine. Donor details come from another sample of the same person, matched by shared clones.

This clonotype was detected only a few times. The chain uses TRBV12-3 or TRBV12-4 and TRBJ1-6, with a possible D match to TRBD1 (5 bases). The CDR3 consists of 14 residues. Trimming took 6 bases from V and 10 from J, leaving 16 bases between them. CDR3 amino acids: CASRGDPGVSPLHF. In DNA form, the CDR3 reads TGTGCCAGCAGGGGGGACCCGGGGGTGTCACCCCTCCACTTT.

The J gene is TRBJ2-1, the V gene TRBV2, with 7 bases that match TRBD2. The J segment lost 5 bases and the V segment lost 3 bases, leaving 4 bases of the junction unmatched. The CDR3 spans 14 residues. CDR1 is SNHLY and CDR2 is FYNNEI in the germline V gene. CDR3 sequence (DNA): TGTGCCAGCAGTGAGGATGGGGGGGACAATGAGCAGTTCTTC. It yields the protein CASSEDGGDNEQFF.

The gene calls are TRBV15 and TRBJ1-2, with D unclear. There are 16 residues in the CDR3. The ends were cut back, 0 bases at V and 2 bases at J, with 13 bases in the middle. CDR1 is LNHNV and CDR2 is YYDKDF in the germline V gene (reference sequence). CDR3 amino acids: CATSRDARTPNYGYTF. The CDR3 region has the DNA TGTGCCACCAGCAGAGATGCCCGGACGCCCAACTATGGCTACACCTTC.

V is TRBV11-2 and J is TRBJ1-4; 7 bases line up with TRBD1. The CDR3 has 15 amino acids. Looked up from germline, CDR1 is SGHAT and CDR2 is FQNNGV. V lost 5 bases and J lost 3; bases outside the gene matches: 6. CDR3 coding DNA: TGTGCCAGCAGCCCGCGACAGGGTTCTAATGAAAAACTGTTTTTT. Its translation: CASSPRQGSNEKLFF.

The CDR3 DNA is TGTGCCACCAGCAGAGGGGGACTAGCTTACAATGAGCAGTTCTTC. Translated: CATSRGGLAYNEQFF. The chain joins TRBV15 to TRBJ2-1, with TRBD2 identical over 9 bases. The CDR3 sequence is 15 residues long. The germline V gene encodes CDR1 LNHNV and CDR2 YYDKDF (reference sequence). Trimming took 1 base from V and 4 from J; bases not matched to a gene: 2.

This clonotype has more than one count but fewer than ten. The CDR3 DNA is TGCAGTGCTAGAAATCCGGCTAGCAATCAGCCCCAGCATTTT. It codes for CSARNPASNQPQHF. The chain has TRBV20-1 and TRBJ1-5; D unresolved. There are 14 residues in the CDR3. Trimming cost V 2 bases and J 0 bases, with 8 bases left between them. The germline V gene encodes CDR1 DFQATT and CDR2 SNEGSKA (reference sequence).

The rearrangement uses TRBV12-3 or TRBV12-4 and TRBJ2-1; 11 bases are a match to TRBD2. The CDR3 length is 17 residues. V shed 6 bases, J shed 2 bases, and the junction held 9 bases outside the gene matches. Here the CDR3 DNA reads TGTGCCAGCAGCCCTTCTCTAGCGGGAGGCCCCTACAATGAGCAGTTCTTC. Translated: CASSPSLAGGPYNEQFF.

There are many counts of this clonotype. The J gene is TRBJ2-7, the V gene TRBV20-1; D could derive from TRBD1 or TRBD2 (5 bases each). V was shortened by 5 bases and J by 2 bases, with 13 bases between the two germline ends. CDR3 length: 13 residues. Germline-derived CDR1 and CDR2 are DFQATT and SNEGSKA (reference sequence). CDR3 coding DNA: TGCAGTGCTGGGGACCGACTGGCCTACGAGCAGTACTTC. Residues: CSAGDRLAYEQYF.

The table lists this clonotype with a few counts. This chain connects TRBV12-3 or TRBV12-4 to TRBJ1-2; D uncertain. Trimming removed 2 bases from V and 1 base from J, with 8 bases in between. CDR3 size: 14 residues. The CDR3 coding sequence is TGTGCCAGCAGTTTAAGGCAGATTAACTATGGCTACACCTTC. It is translated as CASSLRQINYGYTF.

The chain recombines TRBV12-3 or TRBV12-4 with TRBJ1-5; D remains unclear. V was trimmed by 8 bases and J by 9 bases, leaving 20 bases between them. The CDR3 has 14 residues. The CDR3 bases are TGTGCCAGCTGCAGTGCACAACTTAGTGGGCCCCAGCATTTT. Translated: CASCSAQLSGPQHF.

In its sample, this clonotype was seen a few times. V is TRBV29-1 and J is TRBJ2-7, with TRBD2 matching 10 bases. V trimming: 7 bases; J trimming: 4 bases; junction bases outside the gene matches: 13. The CDR3 has 15 residues. CDR1 is SQVTM and CDR2 is ANQGSEA in the germline V gene. The CDR3 DNA is TGCAGCGCTCAAACCTCTAGCGGGAGCATTTACGAGCAGTACTTC. This encodes CSAQTSSGSIYEQYF.

This clonotype showed up just a few times. This chain connects TRBV5-1 to TRBJ2-2; D gene unclear. The CDR3 contains 12 residues. Germline V CDR1 and CDR2: SGHRS, YFSETQ. Trimming cost V 5 bases and J 6 bases, with 8 bases left between them. CDR3 amino acids: CASRGSAGELFF. CDR3 DNA sequence: TGCGCCAGCAGAGGATCGGCCGGGGAGCTGTTTTTT.

This sequence joins TRBV5-6 and TRBJ2-3; D is perhaps TRBD2 (5 bases). CDR3 length equals 15 residues. Germline assignment: CDR1 SGHDT and CDR2 YYEEEE. With 5 bases removed from V and 1 base from J, the gap between germline ends came to 14 bases. Here the CDR3 DNA reads TGTGCCAGCAGTCGGGAAGCCTTTCGCACAGATACGCAGTATTTT. Protein product: CASSREAFRTDTQYF.

This clonotype was found a few times. The chain is built from TRBV12-3 or TRBV12-4 and TRBJ2-3; either TRBD1 or TRBD2 may fit D (5 bases each). The V end lost 2 bases, the J end lost 5 bases, and 11 bases lay between the germline ends. This CDR3 region has 14 residues. CDR3 protein: CASSLRQRGDTQYF. Written as DNA, the CDR3 is TGTGCCAGCAGTTTAAGACAGAGGGGAGATACGCAGTATTTT.

This clonotype was observed many times. The chain uses TRBV20-1 and TRBJ2-5, with D perhaps TRBD1 (5 bases). CDR1 and CDR2 from the germline V gene are DFQATT and SNEGSKA (reference sequence). Trimming cost V 1 base and J 2 bases, with 11 bases left between them. This CDR3 has 14 residues. The DNA of the CDR3 is TGCAGTGCTAGAGTTAGGGGCCTGCAAGAGACCCAGTACTTC. It yields the protein CSARVRGLQETQYF.

This clonotype was detected only a few times. The V and J genes are TRBV10-3 and TRBJ2-1, with D uncertain. Trimming removed 2 bases at V and 7 bases at J, with 9 bases between. The CDR3 extends over 13 amino acids. CDR1 and CDR2 (germline): ENHRY, SYGVKD. Written as DNA, the CDR3 is TGTGCCATCAGTGAGCCCGGAGCAAATGAGCAGTTCTTC. It yields the protein CAISEPGANEQFF.

This clonotype was seen only a few times. J is TRBJ1-2 and V is TRBV9, with a possible D match to TRBD1 (6 bases). This CDR3 has 15 amino acids. CDR1 SGDLS and CDR2 YYNGEE come from the germline V gene. Deletions cut 4 bases from V and 5 bases from J, with 18 bases between. DNA of the CDR3: TGTGCCAGCAGCCCCCGGGACAATTGGAGGTATGGCTACACCTTC. Its translation is CASSPRDNWRYGYTF.

This chain uses TRBV5-1 with TRBJ2-3; 7 bases line up with TRBD1. CDR3 length equals 16 residues. Germline V CDR1 and CDR2: SGHRS, YFSETQ. Unmatched junction bases numbered 7, after V lost 2 bases and J lost 1 base. The CDR3 DNA reads TGCGCCAGCAGCTTCCGGGACAGCGTGGGCACAGATACGCAGTATTTT. It yields the protein CASSFRDSVGTDTQYF.

This clonotype appeared many times. This rearrangement joins TRBV20-1 to TRBJ2-5, with D possibly being TRBD2 (6 bases). The CDR3 runs 13 residues. Germline CDR1 DFQATT, CDR2 SNEGSKA (reference sequence). V dropped 3 bases and J dropped 5 bases, with 13 bases sitting between them. CDR3 sequence (DNA): TGCAGTGCTAGTCCCCTAGCGCGGGAGACCCAGTACTTC. It yields the protein CSASPLARETQYF.

The chain employs TRBV10-3 and TRBJ2-3; D ambiguous. V was clipped by 4 bases and J by 4 bases, with 18 bases between them. The CDR3 loop spans 16 amino acids. Per germline, CDR1 ENHRY and CDR2 SYGVKD. CDR3 amino acids: CAISGLLSSRADTQYF. The CDR3 region has the DNA TGTGCCATCAGTGGGTTGCTCTCCTCGCGTGCAGATACGCAGTATTTT.

This clonotype was detected only a few times. This chain connects TRBV20-1 to TRBJ2-1, with a possible D match to TRBD2 (6 bases). Germline V gives CDR1 DFQATT, CDR2 SNEGSKA (reference sequence). The CDR3 is 15 amino acids. Trimming left V 2 bases short and J 10 bases short, with 21 bases between. The CDR3 bases are TGCAGTGCTAGATTTAGCGGTCTCCCGAGCGAGGAGCAGTTCTTC. It is translated as CSARFSGLPSEEQFF.

This clonotype was found many times. The chain uses TRBV5-5 and TRBJ2-3, with TRBD2 matching 11 bases. This CDR3 has 15 amino acids. Germline-derived CDR1 and CDR2 are SGHKS and YYEKEE (reference sequence). J gave up 3 bases and V 5 bases, and 5 bases lay outside the gene matches. The CDR3 DNA reads as TGTGCCAGCAGTAGACTAGCGGGGTCAACAGATACGCAGTATTTT. It translates to CASSRLAGSTDTQYF. Combining the CDR3 with reference TRBV5-5 and TRBJ2-3 gives the whole variable domain DAGVTQSPTHLIKTRGQQVTLRCSPISGHKSVSWYQQVLGQGPQFIFQYYEKEERGRGNFPDRFSARQFPNYSSELNVNALLLGDSALYLCASSRLAGSTDTQYFGPGTRLTVL.

This clonotype was observed a few times. The V call is TRBV5-6, the J call TRBJ2-6; TRBD2 is a possible D gene (6 bases). The CDR3 has 16 residues. CDR1 and CDR2 from the germline V gene are SGHDT and YYEEEE. Trimming stripped 5 bases from V and 1 base from J, with 13 bases between. The CDR3 spells CASRGGLTSGANVLTF. The CDR3 nucleotides read TGTGCCAGCAGGGGGGGACTGACATCTGGGGCCAACGTCCTGACTTTC.

This clonotype showed up many times. Germline is not matched at one junction end, which may reflect a read error. The chain is built from TRBV5-1 and TRBJ1-1; tentative D call: TRBD1 (5 bases). Germline CDR1 is SGHRS and CDR2 is YFSETQ. The CDR3 has 14 residues. In DNA, the CDR3 is TGTGCCAGCAGCTTGCAGGGTCCGAACACTGAAGCTTTCTTT. Translation: CASSLQGPNTEAFF. Full variable domain (remainder filled in from reference TRBV5-1 and TRBJ1-1): KAGVTQTPRYLIKTRGQQVTLSCSPISGHRSVSWYQQTPGQGLQFLFEYFSETQRNKGNFPGRFSGRQFSNSRSEMNVSTLELGDSALYLCASSLQGPNTEAFFGQGTRLTVV.

This clonotype was recorded a few times. This may arise from a read error, as a much more abundant clone is one base away. The chain carries TRBV7-7 and TRBJ1-2; 9 bases fit TRBD1. The CDR3 runs to 16 residues. The germline V gene encodes CDR1 SSHAT and CDR2 FNYEAQ (reference sequence). CDR3 coding DNA: TGTGCCAGCAGCTTGGACAGGGGCGAGGATAACTGTGGCTACACCTTC. Residues: CASSLDRGEDNCGYTF. Based on the CDR3 plus reference TRBV7-7 and TRBJ1-2, the full variable domain is GAGVSQSPRYKVTKRGQDVTLRCDPISSHATLYWYQQALGQGPEFLTYFNYEAQPDKSGLPSDRFSAERPEGSISTLTIQRTEQRDSAMYRCASSLDRGEDNCGYTFGSGTRLTVV.

This chain links TRBV7-3 with TRBJ2-1; D remains ambiguous. The V gene's germline CDR1 is SGHTA and CDR2 FQGTGA. The V and J ends lost 2 bases and 3 bases respectively, with 5 bases between them. The CDR3 has 13 amino acids. The CDR3 DNA follows: TGTGCCAGCAGCTTATACAGCTACAATGAGCAGTTCTTC. This codes for CASSLYSYNEQFF. The full variable domain, its missing parts supplied by reference TRBV7-3 and TRBJ2-1, is GAGVSQTPSNKVTEKGKYVELRCDPISGHTALYWYRQSLGQGPEFLIYFQGTGAADDSGLPNDRFFAVRPEGSVSTLKIQRTERGDSAVYLCASSLYSYNEQFFGPGTRLTVL.

This clonotype occurred a few times. This chain connects TRBV6-1 to TRBJ1-1, with D possibly being TRBD1 (6 bases). CDR1 MNHNS and CDR2 SASEGT come from the germline V gene. V lost 4 bases and J lost 1, with 13 bases in between. The CDR3 has 15 amino acids. CDR3 DNA: TGTGCCAGCAGTGCCGGGGGGCAGTCGAACACTGAAGCTTTCTTT. Protein: CASSAGGQSNTEAFF.

Only a few counts were recorded for this clonotype. V is TRBV7-8 and J is TRBJ1-6, with unresolved D. Looked up from germline, CDR1 is SGHVS and CDR2 is FQNEAQ. With 4 bases removed from V and 10 bases from J, the gap between germline ends came to 14 bases. There are 14 residues in the CDR3. In nucleotides, the CDR3 is TGTGCCAGCAGCTCCCGCCTATCGGGGTCACCCCTCCACTTT. Encoded protein: CASSSRLSGSPLHF.

The table lists this clonotype with a few counts. The chain links TRBV7-8 to TRBJ2-7, with D uncertain. The CDR3 runs 16 residues. Trimming shortened V by 1 base and J by 4 bases, and 17 bases separated the two germline ends. Germline CDR1 and CDR2: SGHVS and FQNEAQ. The CDR3 DNA sequence: TGTGCCAGCAGCTTAGGAAGGCGGCGGACCCAATACGAGCAGTACTTC. Protein product: CASSLGRRRTQYEQYF.

This clonotype turned up a few times. This rearrangement joins TRBV7-6 to TRBJ1-5, with TRBD1 matching 8 bases. Germline CDR1 SGHVS, CDR2 FNYEAQ. V shed 5 bases, J shed 7 bases, and the junction held 7 bases outside the gene matches. The CDR3 runs to 14 residues. Here the CDR3 DNA reads TGTGCCAGCAGCCCCATGACAGGGGAGCAGCCCCAGCATTTT. It encodes CASSPMTGEQPQHF. Variable domain in full (rest from reference TRBV7-6 and TRBJ1-5): GAGVSQSPRYKVTKRGQDVALRCDPISGHVSLYWYRQALGQGPEFLTYFNYEAQQDKSGLPNDRFSAERPEGSISTLTIQRTEQRDSAMYRCASSPMTGEQPQHFGDGTRLSIL.